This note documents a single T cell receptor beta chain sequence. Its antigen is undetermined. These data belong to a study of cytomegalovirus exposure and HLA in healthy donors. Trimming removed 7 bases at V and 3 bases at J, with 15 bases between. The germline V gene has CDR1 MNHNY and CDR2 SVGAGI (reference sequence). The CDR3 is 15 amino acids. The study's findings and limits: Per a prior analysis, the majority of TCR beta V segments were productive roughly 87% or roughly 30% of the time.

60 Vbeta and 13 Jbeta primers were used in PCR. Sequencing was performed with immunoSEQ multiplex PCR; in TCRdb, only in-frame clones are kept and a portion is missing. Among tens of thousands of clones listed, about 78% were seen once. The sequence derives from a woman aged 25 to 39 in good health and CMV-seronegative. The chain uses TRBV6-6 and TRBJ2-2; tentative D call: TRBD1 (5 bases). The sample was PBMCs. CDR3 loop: CASTQRGRDTGELFF. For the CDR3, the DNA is TGTGCCAGCACCCAAAGGGGCAGGGACACCGGGGAGCTGTTTTTT.